This T cell receptor (beta chain) was sequenced in a study of blood T cell repertoires in COVID-19. In the original analysis: Estimates of nucleated cell counts were drawn from the amplification of reference gene primers. Produced via immunoSEQ multiplex PCR; TCRdb's table is partial and in-frame only. V and J calls and clone size are those listed in that table; D and trimming were worked out from the DNA. Of under 300,000 clones in the sample, 70% to 90% are singletons; the top ten hold about an eighth. The CDR3 is 13 residues long. The V end lost 4 bases, the J end lost 5 bases, and 12 bases lay between the germline ends. CDR1 and CDR2 (germline): SGHRS, YFSETQ. Seattle cases were enrolled at active infection and followed longitudinally.

This receptor was taken from a woman in her twenties or thirties with COVID-19, enrolled during active disease. The gene calls are TRBV5-1 and TRBJ2-5; D remains unclear. Sequenced input: peripheral blood. CDR3 loop: CASSGSARETQYF. The CDR3 nucleotides read TGCGCCAGCAGCGGATCAGCGCGGGAGACCCAGTACTTC. The entire variable domain, with the rest obtained from reference TRBV5-1 and TRBJ2-5, is as follows: KAGVTQTPRYLIKTRGQQVTLSCSPISGHRSVSWYQQTPGQGLQFLFEYFSETQRNKGNFPGRFSGRQFSNSRSEMNVSTLELGDSALYLCASSGSARETQYFGPGTRLLVL.